This TCR beta chain derives from a study of a mutant IDH1 vaccine in newly diagnosed glioma. The assay was immunoSEQ multiplex PCR, and TCRdb's table has in-frame clones only and misses some. Among tens of thousands of clones listed, about four fifths were seen once. The time point here: week 35, safety follow-up. Every single dose of the vaccine, 300 ug of mutant IDH1 20-mer peptide, came with topical imiquimod. This CDR3 has 17 amino acids. V lost 1 base to trimming and J lost 7 bases, with 22 bases between them. The V gene's germline CDR1 is SGHTA and CDR2 FQGNSA. The count of this clone is one. Its antigen is not known.

This sample comprised PBMCs, obtained from a glioma patient whose treatment included an IDH1 peptide vaccine. This sequence was found in a man over 45 with glioma. V is TRBV7-2 and J is TRBJ1-2; maybe TRBD1 (6 bases). CDR3 protein: CASSLVGGARAQIGYTF. The CDR3 region has the DNA TGTGCCAGCAGCTTAGTAGGGGGGGCGCGGGCGCAAATTGGCTACACCTTC.